Below, one T cell receptor (beta chain) is given with its context. The table came from immunoSEQ multiplex PCR; TCRdb's copy has only in-frame clones and leaves some out. The table includes roughly 100,000 clones, around 85% detected once. The data belong to a study of blood T cell repertoires in COVID-19. CDR3 length: 15 amino acids. Germline loops: CDR1 MNHEY, CDR2 SVGAGI. V gave up 5 bases and J gave up 0 bases, with 10 bases separating them. This chain connects TRBV6-5 to TRBJ2-2, with a tentative D call TRBD1 (5 bases). This TCR came from a woman aged 70-85 years with active or convalescent COVID-19. What was sequenced was peripheral blood. This CDR3 is CASSTSTANTGELFF. In nucleotides, the CDR3 is TGTGCCAGCAGTACCTCGACAGCGAACACCGGGGAGCTGTTTTTT.